A selection of T cell receptor beta chains follows, all from one sample in a study of vaccination and CD4 T cells after COVID-19. These receptors have no known antigen. MiXCR, applied by TCRdb to the PCR reads, yields one record per CDR3 protein. The sample carries about 15,000 distinct CDR3 sequences, 53% recorded once. Material: CD4+ T cells from blood, cultured in vitro, obtained before SARS-CoV-2 vaccination. The receptors shown here come from a human donor who had recovered from COVID-19. Both conserved end residues are part of each CDR3. Each record gives: clone size, V gene, D gene, J gene, CDR3 DNA, CDR3 protein. A D gene is named only where the DNA matches it firmly. Expanded clones are given a class, and other clones once, few, many or no size at all.

.	TRBV5-4	.	TRBJ2-7	TGTGCCAGCAGCTTAGAGGGCGAGCAGTACTTC	CASSLEGEQYF
.	TRBV10-2	.	TRBJ1-5	TGCGCCAGCAGTGCGGGGGTTCCGGGGCCCGCATCTCTTTCCAATCAGCCCCAGCATTTT	CASSAGVPGPASLSNQPQHF
.	TRBV7-9	TRBD2	TRBJ2-5	TGTGCCAGCGCCCCGATAGCGGGGGCCGGGGAGACCCAGTACTTC	CASAPIAGAGETQYF
.	TRBV5-1	.	TRBJ2-3	TGCGCCAGCAGCTTCCCTTTCCCAAGCTCCGTGGTTGGGGCAGATACGCAGTATTTT	CASSFPFPSSVVGADTQYF
.	TRBV7-2	.	TRBJ2-5	TGTGCCAGCAGCCCCCACCTAAGCCGGACAGCCCTAAGGGCAGAGACCCAGTACTTC	CASSPHLSRTALRAETQYF
.	TRBV7-6	TRBD1	TRBJ1-2	TGTGCCAGCAGCCAGACAGGGGGCTATGGCTACACCTTC	CASSQTGGYGYTF
.	TRBV12-3/TRBV12-4	TRBD1	TRBJ1-5	TGTGCCAGCAGTTTCGGGACAGGGATTAGCAATCAGCCCCAGCATTTT	CASSFGTGISNQPQHF
few	TRBV7-2	.	TRBJ1-6	TGTGCCTACCGGACGGGTAATTCACCCCTCCACTTT	CAYRTGNSPLHF
.	TRBV12-3/TRBV12-4	.	TRBJ1-2	TGTGCCAGCACCTTTGGGCCCCAAGTTAACTATGGCTACACCTTC	CASTFGPQVNYGYTF
.	TRBV28	TRBD1	TRBJ1-5	TGTGCCAGCAGTGCCGGGACAGCCCATCAGCCCCAGCATTTT	CASSAGTAHQPQHF
few	TRBV20-1	TRBD2	TRBJ2-7	TGCAGTGCTAGATCTGTCTTGTGGGCACTAGCGGGAGGGCCGGGCCCCGGCGGCTACGAGCAGTACTTC	CSARSVLWALAGGPGPGGYEQYF
.	TRBV12-3/TRBV12-4	.	TRBJ1-1	TGTGCCAGCAGTAACATGGGCACTGAAGCTTTCTTT	CASSNMGTEAFF
.	TRBV20-1	.	TRBJ2-1	TGCAGTGCTATCCGGGCGAGTGCAAGCTCCTACAATGAGCAGTTCTTC	CSAIRASASSYNEQFF
few	TRBV12-3/TRBV12-4	.	TRBJ1-2	TGTGCCAGCAGTTTCTCGACGAGTGGCTACACCTTC	CASSFSTSGYTF
.	TRBV6-1	.	TRBJ1-2	TGTGCCAGCTTGAACACCGCTAGGAATGGCTACACCTTC	CASLNTARNGYTF
.	TRBV6-4	.	TRBJ2-1	TGTGCCAGCAGTGACCTTTTAGAGGGAGTCTCCTACAATGAGCAGTTCTTC	CASSDLLEGVSYNEQFF
.	TRBV20-1	TRBD1	TRBJ1-6	TGCAGTGCTGGGGGACAGGCGAATTCACCCCTCCACTTT	CSAGGQANSPLHF
few	TRBV2	.	TRBJ2-5	TGTGCCAGCAGTGAAGCGCGTGGAGAAAAAGAGACCCAGTACTTC	CASSEARGEKETQYF
.	TRBV29-1	.	TRBJ2-1	TGCAGCGTTGACCCCCCCAGGGGAAATGAGCAGTTCTTC	CSVDPPRGNEQFF
few	TRBV25-1	TRBD1	TRBJ1-1	TGTGCCAGCAGTGTACAGGGGGCGGGCACTGAAGCTTTCTTT	CASSVQGAGTEAFF
.	TRBV7-6	TRBD2	TRBJ2-5	TGTGCCAGCAGCTTAGCGGCGGGGGGAGAGACCCAGTACTTC	CASSLAAGGETQYF
.	TRBV27	.	TRBJ2-5	TGTGCCAGCAGTGGATCCCGATTCCGCGGCAAGCAAGAGACCCAGTACTTC	CASSGSRFRGKQETQYF
.	TRBV20-1	TRBD2	TRBJ2-7	TGCAGTGCTAAGCGGGGAGCGTCCTACGAGCAGTACTTC	CSAKRGASYEQYF
.	TRBV28	.	TRBJ2-5	TGTGCCAGCATCAAGACGGCCAACGCTGAGACCCAGTACTTC	CASIKTANAETQYF
.	TRBV7-2	TRBD2	TRBJ2-5	TGTGCCAGCAGCTGGGGGAGTAGCGGGAGTCAGGAAGGGGAGACCCAGTACTTC	CASSWGSSGSQEGETQYF
.	TRBV11-3	TRBD2	TRBJ2-5	TGTGCCAGCAGCTTAATCAGCGGGGGGACACAAGAGACCCAGTACTTC	CASSLISGGTQETQYF
.	TRBV20-1	.	TRBJ1-6	TGCAGTGCTAAAGAACAGGGAGAATTTTCACCCCTCCACTTT	CSAKEQGEFSPLHF
.	TRBV6-2/TRBV6-3	TRBD1	TRBJ2-3	TGTGCCAGCAGTTACCAGGGACAGGGCACAGATACGCAGTATTTT	CASSYQGQGTDTQYF
.	TRBV20-1	.	TRBJ2-3	TGCAGTACCCTCAAGTTCGGGGAGACCACAGATACGCAGTATTTT	CSTLKFGETTDTQYF
few	TRBV27	TRBD1	TRBJ2-3	TGTGCCAGCAGTTCCGGTGACAGGGTTAGATCAGATACGCAGTATTTT	CASSSGDRVRSDTQYF
.	TRBV7-2	TRBD2	TRBJ2-5	TGTGCCAGCAGCCGGACTAGCGGATCCCAAGAGACCCAGTACTTC	CASSRTSGSQETQYF
.	TRBV24-1	TRBD1	TRBJ2-2	TGTGCCACCAGTGAAGTCGGGACAGCGAACACCGGGGAGCTGTTTTTT	CATSEVGTANTGELFF
.	TRBV27	TRBD1	TRBJ2-7	TGTGCCAGCAGTGACAATGACAGGGCCTACGAGCAGTACTTC	CASSDNDRAYEQYF
few	TRBV12-3/TRBV12-4	.	TRBJ1-2	TGTGCCAGCAGCCAGGGGTGGGGGAACTATGGCTACACCTTC	CASSQGWGNYGYTF
few	TRBV24-1	TRBD1	TRBJ1-5	TGTGCCACCAGTCCACAGGGGCCTCCCAATCAGCCCCAGCATTTT	CATSPQGPPNQPQHF
.	TRBV20-1	.	TRBJ1-5	TGCAGTGCTAGCCTCACAGGGTACAATCAGCCCCAGCATTTT	CSASLTGYNQPQHF
few	TRBV7-2	.	TRBJ2-5	TGTGCCAGCAGACCGTACCCGGGGCCCCAAGAGACCCAGTACTTC	CASRPYPGPQETQYF
few	TRBV19	TRBD1	TRBJ1-1	TGTGCCAGTCAAAAGGGGAGGGGGCTGAACACTGAAGCTTTCTTT	CASQKGRGLNTEAFF
.	TRBV20-1	.	TRBJ2-3	TGCAGTGCAACGGGACAAGGGGGGTTGGAAGATACGCAGTATTTT	CSATGQGGLEDTQYF
.	TRBV27	TRBD1	TRBJ1-5	TGTGCCAGCAGTAAAATATCCGGGACAGGATTTAGCAATCAGCCCCAGCATTTT	CASSKISGTGFSNQPQHF
.	TRBV2	TRBD1	TRBJ2-3	TGTGCCAGCCAACGGGACAGGGGGACAGATACGCAGTATTTT	CASQRDRGTDTQYF
.	TRBV5-1	.	TRBJ1-2	TGCGCCAGTAACGACGGCGGCCCGACGAGCTACACCTTC	CASNDGGPTSYTF
.	TRBV18	TRBD1	TRBJ1-1	TGTGCCAGCTCACCCCGACAGGGGGATGAAGCTTTCTTT	CASSPRQGDEAFF
.	TRBV20-1	.	TRBJ1-1	TGCAGTGCTAGCAAGTATAAAACCCTGAACACTGAAGCTTTCTTT	CSASKYKTLNTEAFF
.	TRBV6-2/TRBV6-3	.	TRBJ2-5	TGTGCCAGCAGCCAAGGGACCGTAAAAGAGACCCAGTACTTC	CASSQGTVKETQYF
few	TRBV6-2/TRBV6-3	TRBD2	TRBJ2-1	TGTGCCAGCAGTTATACAGTAGCGGGAGTCAGTCATTACAATGAGCAGTTCTTC	CASSYTVAGVSHYNEQFF
.	TRBV15	.	TRBJ2-1	TGTGCCACCAGCAGAGAGAAAGACAATGAGCAGTTCTTC	CATSREKDNEQFF
few	TRBV7-9	TRBD1	TRBJ1-1	TGTGCCAGCAGCCTAGGACAGGGCAACCCTCCGAACACTGAAGCTTTCTTT	CASSLGQGNPPNTEAFF
.	TRBV20-1	TRBD1	TRBJ1-5	TGCAGTGCTTCACGGGACAGCAGCAATCATCGGCCCCAGCATTTT	CSASRDSSNHRPQHF
.	TRBV20-1	.	TRBJ1-4	TGCAGTGCTAGAGATTCCAGGGATAATGAAAAACTGTTTTTT	CSARDSRDNEKLFF
.	TRBV30	.	TRBJ1-2	TGTGCCTGGGCCGACAGGAGTAACTATGGCTACACCTTC	CAWADRSNYGYTF
few	TRBV7-2	.	TRBJ1-1	TGTGCCAGTTGTGACAGTCTGAACACTGAAGCTTTCTTT	CASCDSLNTEAFF
.	TRBV20-1	.	TRBJ1-4	TGCAGTGCTAGAGATCAGTCGACTAATGAAAAACTGTTTTTT	CSARDQSTNEKLFF
.	TRBV7-3	.	TRBJ1-1	TGTGCCAGCAGCCTGCAGAGGAACACTGAAGCTTTCTTT	CASSLQRNTEAFF
.	TRBV4-2	.	TRBJ1-1	TGTGCCAGCAGCCAAGATAGAACGGACACTGAAGCTTTCTTT	CASSQDRTDTEAFF